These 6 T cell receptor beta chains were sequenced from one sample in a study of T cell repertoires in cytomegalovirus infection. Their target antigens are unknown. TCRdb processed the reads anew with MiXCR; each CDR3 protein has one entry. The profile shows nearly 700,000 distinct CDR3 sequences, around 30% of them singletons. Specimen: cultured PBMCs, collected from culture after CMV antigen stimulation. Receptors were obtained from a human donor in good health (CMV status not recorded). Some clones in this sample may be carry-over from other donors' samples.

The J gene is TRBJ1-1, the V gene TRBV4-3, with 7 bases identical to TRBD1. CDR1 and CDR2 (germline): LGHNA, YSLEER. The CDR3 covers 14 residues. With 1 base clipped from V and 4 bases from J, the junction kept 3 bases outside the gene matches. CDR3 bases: TGCGCCAGCAGCCAAGTGAACAGGGGCACTGAAGCTTTCTTT. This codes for CASSQVNRGTEAFF.

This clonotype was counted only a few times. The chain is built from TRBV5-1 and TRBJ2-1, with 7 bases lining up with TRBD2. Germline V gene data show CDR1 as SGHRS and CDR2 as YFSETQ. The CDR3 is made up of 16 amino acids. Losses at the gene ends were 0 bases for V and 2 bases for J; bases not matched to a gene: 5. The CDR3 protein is CASSLDGAGAYNEQFF. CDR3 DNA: TGCGCCAGCAGCTTGGACGGCGCGGGGGCCTACAATGAGCAGTTCTTC.

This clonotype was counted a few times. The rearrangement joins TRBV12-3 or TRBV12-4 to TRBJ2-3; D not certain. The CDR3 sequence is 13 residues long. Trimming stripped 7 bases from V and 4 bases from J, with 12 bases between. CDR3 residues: CASTLLDPDTQYF. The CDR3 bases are TGTGCCAGCACCCTTCTCGACCCAGATACGCAGTATTTT.

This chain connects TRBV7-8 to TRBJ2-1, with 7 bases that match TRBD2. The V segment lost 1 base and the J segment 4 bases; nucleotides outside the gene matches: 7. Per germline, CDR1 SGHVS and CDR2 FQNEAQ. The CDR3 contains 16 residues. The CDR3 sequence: CASSLVAGVKYNEQFF. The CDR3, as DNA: TGTGCCAGCAGCTTAGTGGCGGGAGTAAAGTACAATGAGCAGTTCTTC.

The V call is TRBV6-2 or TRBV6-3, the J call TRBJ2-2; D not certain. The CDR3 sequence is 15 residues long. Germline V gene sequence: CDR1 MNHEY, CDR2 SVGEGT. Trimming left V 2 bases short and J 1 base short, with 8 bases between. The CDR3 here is CASSYSTENTGELFF. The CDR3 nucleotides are TGTGCCAGCAGTTACAGCACGGAGAACACCGGGGAGCTGTTTTTT.

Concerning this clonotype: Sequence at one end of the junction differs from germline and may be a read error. The CDR3 sequence: CANSLNRGGSAEAFF. The DNA for the CDR3 is TGTGCCAACAGCTTAAACAGGGGAGGTAGCGCTGAAGCTTTCTTT. The chain recombines TRBV7-2 with TRBJ1-1, with TRBD1 identical over 7 bases. This CDR3 is built from 15 residues. Germline V gene lookup returns CDR1 SGHTA and CDR2 FQGNSA.